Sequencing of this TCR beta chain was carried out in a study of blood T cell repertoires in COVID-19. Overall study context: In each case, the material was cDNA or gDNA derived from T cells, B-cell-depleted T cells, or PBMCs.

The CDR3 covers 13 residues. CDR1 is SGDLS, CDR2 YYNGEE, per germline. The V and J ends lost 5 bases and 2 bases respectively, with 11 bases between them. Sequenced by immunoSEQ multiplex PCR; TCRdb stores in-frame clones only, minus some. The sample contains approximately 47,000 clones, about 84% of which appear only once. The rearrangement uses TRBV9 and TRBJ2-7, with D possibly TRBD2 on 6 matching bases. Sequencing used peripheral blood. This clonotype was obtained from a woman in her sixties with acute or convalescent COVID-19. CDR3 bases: TGTGCCAGCAGTGGCGGGGCCGCCTACGAGCAGTACTTC. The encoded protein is CASSGGAAYEQYF.